The next 20 T cell receptor beta chains were all read from a single sample in a study of T cell repertoires in cytomegalovirus infection. Their cognate antigens are unknown. MiXCR, applied by TCRdb to the reads, yields one record per CDR3 protein. The top ten hold over 10% of the sample, which has roughly 920,000 distinct CDR3 sequences, 25% to 40% seen once. Source: cultured CD8+ T cells from PBMCs, taken from culture after CMV antigen stimulation. The receptors stem from a human donor in good health (CMV status not recorded). Some clones in this sample may be carry-over from other donors' samples.

The chain combines TRBV7-6 with TRBJ2-2; D gene ambiguous. The CDR3 has 12 residues. The germline V gene has CDR1 SGHVS and CDR2 FNYEAQ. V was clipped by 5 bases and J by 4 bases, with 5 bases between them. The CDR3 DNA reads TGTGCCAGCAGCATGAGCACCGGGGAGCTGTTTTTT. This encodes CASSMSTGELFF.

Concerning this clonotype itself: At one of its ends the junction is not consistent with the germline gene, which may arise from a read error. This chain joins TRBV7-6 and TRBJ2-3; perhaps TRBD1 as D (5 bases). This CDR3 region has 14 residues. CDR1 and CDR2 (germline): SGHVS, FNYEAQ. The CDR3 DNA follows: TGTGCCAACAGCGCCTTAGGGGACACAGATACGCAGTATTTT. Residues: CANSALGDTDTQYF. The whole variable domain, filled in from reference TRBV7-6 and TRBJ2-3, reads GAGVSQSPRYKVTKRGQDVALRCDPISGHVSLYWYRQALGQGPEFLTYFNYEAQQDKSGLPNDRFSAERPEGSISTLTIQRTEQRDSAMYRCANSALGDTDTQYFGPGTRLTVL.

There are many counts of this clonotype. CDR3 amino acids: CASSVSGGVVNVLTF. For the CDR3, the DNA is TGTGCCAGCAGTGTTAGCGGGGGTGTGGTTAACGTCCTGACTTTC. The rearrangement uses TRBV7-2 and TRBJ2-6; 9 bases agree with TRBD2. Germline V gene lookup returns CDR1 SGHTA and CDR2 FQGNSA. This CDR3 region has 15 residues. Trimming cost V 6 bases and J 10 bases; bases outside gene matches: 10.

This clonotype was recorded a few times. The DNA of the CDR3 is TGTGCCAGCCAACAGCGGTCAGAAGCTTTCTTT. It codes for CASQQRSEAFF. The chain recombines TRBV7-9 with TRBJ1-1, with D uncertain. V lost 8 bases and J lost 8, with 12 bases in between. CDR1 is SEHNR, CDR2 FQNEAQ, per germline (reference sequence). This CDR3 comprises 11 residues.

In its sample, this clonotype was seen once. This chain's CDR3 is CASSQDRSGEVIDEQFF. Here the CDR3 DNA reads TGCGCCAGCAGCCAAGACCGGTCGGGCGAGGTTATTGATGAGCAGTTCTTC. This rearrangement joins TRBV4-1 to TRBJ2-1; D unresolved. The CDR3 runs 17 residues. The germline CDR1 and CDR2 sequences are MGHRA and YSYEKL. Trimming cost V 0 bases and J 8 bases, with 20 bases left between them.

There are a few counts of this clonotype. This sequence joins TRBV19 and TRBJ1-1; the D is unclear. V lost 7 bases to trimming and J lost 4 bases, with 16 bases between them. The CDR3 covers 14 residues. Germline V lookup: CDR1 LNHDA, CDR2 SQIVND (reference sequence). In DNA, the CDR3 is TGTGCCAGTATTAACGGCGGACCGGGCACTGAAGCTTTCTTT. This gives the protein CASINGGPGTEAFF.

The J gene is TRBJ2-2, the V gene TRBV9; D could derive from TRBD1 or TRBD2 (7 bases each). The germline gives CDR1 SGDLS, CDR2 YYNGEE. Trimming shortened V by 3 bases and J by 6 bases, and 15 bases separated the two germline ends. The CDR3 has 15 amino acids. CDR3 in amino acids: CASSAGGTEAGELFF. The CDR3 nucleotides read TGTGCCAGCAGCGCCGGGGGGACAGAGGCCGGGGAGCTGTTTTTT.

This clonotype was seen many times. CDR3 in DNA: TGTGCCAGCAGCTCCGGACAGGAAAACACTGAAGCTTTCTTT. Encoded protein: CASSSGQENTEAFF. The chain combines TRBV27 with TRBJ1-1, with 7 bases fitting TRBD1. The junction had 6 bases not matched to a gene; V was cut back by 6 bases and J by 2 bases. Germline values: CDR1 MNHEY, CDR2 SMNVEV (reference sequence). This CDR3 region has 14 residues.

This clonotype was detected a few times. The chain employs TRBV11-2 and TRBJ2-1; D possibly matches TRBD1 or TRBD2 (5 bases each). The CDR3 is made up of 16 amino acids. V was pared by 5 bases and J by 4 bases, with 18 bases between. The V gene's germline CDR1 is SGHAT and CDR2 FQNNGV. CDR3 sequence reads: CASSLWTRDGYNEQFF. The CDR3 region has the DNA TGTGCCAGCAGCCTCTGGACCCGGGACGGATACAATGAGCAGTTCTTC.

The rearrangement links TRBV7-6 to TRBJ2-5; D perhaps matches TRBD1 (5 bases). The CDR3 has 15 amino acids. V lost 2 bases and J 2 bases, leaving 12 bases between the germline ends. Germline assignment: CDR1 SGHVS and CDR2 FNYEAQ. The CDR3: CASSLTPAGQETQYF. For the CDR3, the DNA is TGTGCCAGCAGCTTAACCCCGGCAGGGCAAGAGACCCAGTACTTC.

J is TRBJ2-3 and V is TRBV27; 9 bases match TRBD2. This CDR3 contains 17 residues. Germline V gives CDR1 MNHEY, CDR2 SMNVEV (reference sequence). Trimming took 2 bases from V and 4 from J; bases not matched to a gene: 10. CDR3 residues: CASSLIGSAGGADTQYF. For the CDR3, the DNA is TGTGCCAGCAGTTTAATTGGGTCAGCGGGGGGCGCAGATACGCAGTATTTT.

The V call is TRBV6-1, the J call TRBJ1-1; D might be TRBD1 (6 bases). V was clipped by 10 bases and J by 5 bases, with 17 bases between them. Germline lookup yields CDR1 MNHNS and CDR2 SASEGT. The CDR3 consists of 13 residues. Written as DNA, the CDR3 is TGTGCCAACAGACGGGGGGCGATAACTGAAGCTTTCTTT. Translated, it gives CANRRGAITEAFF.

This clonotype was found a few times. The chain links TRBV2 to TRBJ2-7; D unresolved. There are 13 residues in the CDR3. Germline V gene sequence: CDR1 SNHLY, CDR2 FYNNEI. V lost 1 base and J lost 3, with 7 bases in between. The CDR3 is CASSEGAVYEQYV. The CDR3 region has the DNA TGTGCCAGCAGTGAAGGGGCAGTCTACGAGCAGTACGTC.

The chain recombines TRBV6-1 with TRBJ2-1, with 11 positions matching TRBD2. CDR3 size: 20 residues. Trimming took 2 bases from V and 2 from J; bases not matched to a gene: 14. Germline assignment: CDR1 MNHNS and CDR2 SASEGT. CDR3 in amino acids: CASSELGTGRLAGTYNEQFF. The CDR3 DNA sequence: TGTGCCAGCAGTGAATTGGGAACAGGGCGACTAGCGGGGACCTACAATGAGCAGTTCTTC.

In its sample, this clonotype was seen many times. The chain links TRBV7-6 to TRBJ2-3; no clear D. The V gene's germline CDR1 is SGHVS and CDR2 FNYEAQ. V gave up 0 bases and J gave up 0 bases, with 10 bases separating them. This CDR3 comprises 16 residues. As DNA, the CDR3 is TGTGCCAGCAGCTTAGCGGGTTTGGGGAGCACAGATACGCAGTATTTT. Residues: CASSLAGLGSTDTQYF. The full variable domain, rest sourced from reference TRBV7-6 and TRBJ2-3, is GAGVSQSPRYKVTKRGQDVALRCDPISGHVSLYWYRQALGQGPEFLTYFNYEAQQDKSGLPNDRFSAERPEGSISTLTIQRTEQRDSAMYRCASSLAGLGSTDTQYFGPGTRLTVL.

This clonotype came up once. The genes are TRBV4-3 and TRBJ1-1; D call uncertain. The CDR3 extends over 13 amino acids. The germline V gene encodes CDR1 LGHNA and CDR2 YSLEER. V lost 8 bases, J lost 0 bases, and 10 bases lay in between. The CDR3 DNA reads TGCGCCAGCCGCGGAATCTTGAACACTGAAGCTTTCTTT. This gives the protein CASRGILNTEAFF.

This clonotype has more than one count but fewer than ten. The chain carries TRBV24-1 and TRBJ2-1; D is ambiguous. The length of the CDR3 is 12 residues. V shed 6 bases and J shed 5 bases, with 7 bases lying between them. CDR1 and CDR2 (germline): KGHDR, SFDVKD. The CDR3 DNA is TGTGCCACCAGTCTTACGAACAATGAGCAGTTCTTC. Protein: CATSLTNNEQFF.

The rearrangement uses TRBV6-1 and TRBJ2-5; 12 bases align to TRBD2. The V gene's germline CDR1 is MNHNS and CDR2 SASEGT. The CDR3 runs to 15 residues. The V and J ends lost 7 bases and 0 bases, in that order; junction bases with no gene match: 3. The CDR3 DNA reads TGTGCCAGCACCGGACTAGCGGGGAACCAAGAGACCCAGTACTTC. This translates into CASTGLAGNQETQYF.

This chain links TRBV4-2 with TRBJ1-6, with a weak D call TRBD1 (6 bases). The V gene's germline CDR1 is LGHNA and CDR2 YNFKEQ. The CDR3 has 16 amino acids. V lost 0 bases, J lost 9 bases, and 15 bases lay in between. The CDR3 sequence: CASSQEQGHNGSPLHF. DNA of the CDR3: TGTGCCAGCAGCCAAGAGCAGGGGCATAATGGTTCACCCCTCCACTTT.

This clonotype was counted at least ten times. The chain carries TRBV12-3 or TRBV12-4 and TRBJ1-1, with D unclear. This CDR3 comprises 12 residues. Trimming took off 3 bases at V and 11 bases at J, with 13 bases between the two ends. The CDR3 is CASSFSTWDAFF. The CDR3 DNA sequence: TGTGCCAGCAGTTTTAGCACATGGGATGCTTTCTTT.